This TCR beta chain was retrieved from a study of T cells in tumors after PD-1 blockade. Sequencing was performed with immunoSEQ multiplex PCR; in TCRdb, only in-frame clones are kept and a portion is missing. The sample carries about 24,000 clones, nearly 85% recorded once. Unmatched junction bases numbered 6, after V lost 6 bases and J lost 5 bases. The CDR3 spans 13 residues. This TCR was recovered from a human donor with basal cell carcinoma. The sequencing here drew on PBMCs, taken after anti-PD-1 treatment. The chain has TRBV12-3 or TRBV12-4 and TRBJ1-2, with 7 bases matching TRBD1. The CDR3 bases are TGTGCCAGCAGCCCCGGGACAGTATATGGCTACACCTTC. Residues: CASSPGTVYGYTF.